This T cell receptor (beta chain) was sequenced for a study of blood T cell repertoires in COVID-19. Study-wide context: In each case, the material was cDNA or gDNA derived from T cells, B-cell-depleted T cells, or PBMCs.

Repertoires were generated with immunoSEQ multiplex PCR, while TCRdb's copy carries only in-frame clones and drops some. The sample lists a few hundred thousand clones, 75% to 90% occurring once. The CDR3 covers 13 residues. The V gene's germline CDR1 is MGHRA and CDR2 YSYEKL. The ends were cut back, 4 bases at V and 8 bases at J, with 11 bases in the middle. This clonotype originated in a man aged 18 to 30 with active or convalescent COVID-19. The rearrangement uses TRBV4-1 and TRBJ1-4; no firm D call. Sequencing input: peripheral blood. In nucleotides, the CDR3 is TGCGCCAGCAGCCGAGACCTAGGAGAAAAACTGTTTTTT. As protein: CASSRDLGEKLFF.